This entry features one T cell receptor (beta chain) sequence. The record originates from a study of T cells in Graves' hyperthyroidism and ophthalmopathy. Researchers took RNA transcripts and amplified the TCR beta CDR3 regions from them. Carried out on the TCR CDR3, a first-round RT-PCR used the HTBI primer set. A single record per CDR3 protein comes from TCRdb applying MiXCR to the multiplex PCR reads. The sample yields 95,000 to 110,000 distinct CDR3 sequences, 47% seen once. The CDR3 loop spans 13 amino acids. Germline loops: CDR1 SQVTM, CDR2 ANQGSEA. V trimming: 5 bases; J trimming: 8 bases; junction bases outside the gene matches: 8.

The sequenced sample was blood. The TCR sequence derives from a man in his forties with Graves' hyperthyroidism. This sequence joins TRBV29-1 and TRBJ1-4, with 7 nucleotides matching TRBD1. CDR3 residues: CSVLRGPGEKLFF. The CDR3 DNA sequence: TGCAGCGTTTTAAGGGGGCCCGGGGAAAAACTGTTTTTT.